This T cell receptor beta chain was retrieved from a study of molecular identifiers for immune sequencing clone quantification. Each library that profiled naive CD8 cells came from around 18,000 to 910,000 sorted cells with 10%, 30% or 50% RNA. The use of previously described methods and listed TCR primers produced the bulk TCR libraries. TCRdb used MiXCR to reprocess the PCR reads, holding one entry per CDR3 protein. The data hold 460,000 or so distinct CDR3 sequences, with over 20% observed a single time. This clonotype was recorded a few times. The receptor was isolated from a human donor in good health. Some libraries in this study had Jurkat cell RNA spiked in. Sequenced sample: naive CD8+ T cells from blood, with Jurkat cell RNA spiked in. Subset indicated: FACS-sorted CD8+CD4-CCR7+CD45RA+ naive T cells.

Written as DNA, the CDR3 is TGCGCCAGCAGCCCCTCGGCCGGCTACGAGCAGTACTTC. This translates into CASSPSAGYEQYF. V is TRBV4-3 and J is TRBJ2-7; no reliable D call. The CDR3 is made up of 13 amino acids. V shed 4 bases and J shed 3 bases, with 10 bases lying between them. CDR1 and CDR2 (germline): LGHNA, YSLEER.